The 27 T cell receptor beta chains below were found in one sample sequenced in a study of immune evolution from preneoplasia to lung adenocarcinoma. Assay: immunoSEQ multiplex PCR; the TCRdb copy retains only in-frame clones and omits some. Here the sample spans some 12,000 clones, just over 85% being singletons. Sequencing was carried out using FFPE invasive lung adenocarcinoma tissue. The source of these receptors is a person aged 65 to 85 with invasive lung adenocarcinoma.

The rearrangement joins TRBV7-9 to TRBJ1-2; weak D call: TRBD1 (6 bases). Looked up from germline, CDR1 is SEHNR and CDR2 is FQNEAQ (reference sequence). The V end was cut by 5 bases, the J end by 6 bases, with 16 bases between. The length of the CDR3 is 14 residues. The CDR3 bases are TGTGCCAGCAGCACAAGGGGGGGGCGGCATGGCTACACCTTC. Protein product: CASSTRGGRHGYTF.

The chain combines TRBV10-3 with TRBJ2-6, with D perhaps TRBD1 (6 bases). V lost 5 bases to trimming and J lost 9 bases, with 11 bases between them. Germline loops: CDR1 ENHRY, CDR2 SYGVKD. The CDR3 is made up of 13 amino acids. CDR3 DNA sequence: TGTGCCATCAGTTGGGACAAAGGCAACGTCCTGACTTTC. It is translated as CAISWDKGNVLTF.

The chain employs TRBV9 and TRBJ1-5, with 9 bases matching TRBD1. CDR1 and CDR2 (germline): SGDLS, YYNGEE. V shed 2 bases, J shed 6 bases, and the junction held 9 bases outside the gene matches. The length of the CDR3 is 16 residues. The CDR3 region is CASSVLPGQGGQPQHF. CDR3 coding DNA: TGTGCCAGCAGCGTTCTCCCGGGACAGGGCGGTCAGCCCCAGCATTTT. Full variable domain (rest looked up from reference TRBV9 and TRBJ1-5): DSGVTQTPKHLITATGQRVTLRCSPRSGDLSVYWYQQSLDQGLQFLIQYYNGEERAKGNILERFSAQQFPDLHSELNLSSLELGDSALYFCASSVLPGQGGQPQHFGDGTRLSIL.

V is TRBV15 and J is TRBJ2-3; D may be TRBD1 or TRBD2 (5 bases each). The CDR3 consists of 17 residues. Germline-derived CDR1 and CDR2 are LNHNV and YYDKDF (reference sequence). Trimming pared 0 bases from V and 4 bases from J, leaving 17 bases between. CDR3 nucleotides: TGTGCCACCAGCAGAGATACTACAGGTGGGGGAGCAGATACGCAGTATTTT. This translates into CATSRDTTGGGADTQYF. Using reference TRBV15 and TRBJ2-3 for the parts outside the CDR3, the full variable domain is DAMVIQNPRYQVTQFGKPVTLSCSQTLNHNVMYWYQQKSSQAPKLLFHYYDKDFNNEADTPDNFQSRRPNTSFCFLDIRSPGLGDTAMYLCATSRDTTGGGADTQYFGPGTRLTVL.

The chain carries TRBV11-3 and TRBJ2-7; TRBD1 or TRBD2 may be the D gene (5 bases each). The CDR3 runs 14 residues. With 2 bases removed from V and 2 bases from J, the gap between germline ends came to 10 bases. Germline CDR1 reads SGHNT; CDR2 reads YENEEA. DNA of the CDR3: TGTGCCAGCAGCTTACCCGGGACCCCCTACGAGCAGTACTTC. Protein sequence: CASSLPGTPYEQYF. The whole variable domain, remainder taken from reference TRBV11-3 and TRBJ2-7, is EAGVVQSPRYKIIEKKQPVAFWCNPISGHNTLYWYLQNLGQGPELLIRYENEEAVDDSQLPKDRFSAERLKGVDSTLKIQPAELGDSAVYLCASSLPGTPYEQYFGPGTRLTVT.

The V and J genes are TRBV11-2 and TRBJ2-3; D call uncertain. CDR1 and CDR2 from the germline V gene are SGHAT and FQNNGV. V was shortened by 7 bases and J by 2 bases, with 10 bases between the two germline ends. CDR3 length: 13 residues. CDR3 sequence reads: CASTSRFTDTQYF. The DNA of the CDR3 is TGTGCCAGCACCTCGAGGTTCACAGATACGCAGTATTTT.

This clone was counted only a few times. This chain connects TRBV27 to TRBJ1-1; TRBD1 aligns across 7 bases. The ends lost 3 bases at V and 1 base at J; junction bases unmatched: 2. Looked up from germline, CDR1 is MNHEY and CDR2 is SMNVEV (reference sequence). This CDR3 region has 14 residues. Here the CDR3 DNA reads TGTGCCAGCAGTTTCCGGACAGGGAACACTGAAGCTTTCTTT. Residues: CASSFRTGNTEAFF.

The chain uses TRBV28 and TRBJ2-7, with unresolved D. This CDR3 comprises 12 residues. Germline V gives CDR1 MDHEN, CDR2 SYDVKM. V lost 6 bases and J lost 4, with 10 bases in between. Here the CDR3 reads CASRTMGYEQYF. DNA of the CDR3: TGTGCCAGCAGAACCATGGGGTACGAGCAGTACTTC.

J is TRBJ2-4 and V is TRBV7-9; D not certain. The CDR3 has 13 residues. The ends were cut back, 1 base at V and 1 base at J, with 2 bases in the middle. CDR1 and CDR2 from the germline V gene are SEHNR and FQNEAQ (reference sequence). The CDR3 loop is CASSLGAKNIQYF. CDR3 coding DNA: TGTGCCAGCAGCTTAGGGGCCAAAAACATTCAGTACTTC.

The chain employs TRBV11-2 and TRBJ2-3, with TRBD2 matching 11 bases. Germline CDR1 is SGHAT and CDR2 is FQNNGV. CDR3 length equals 16 residues. After removal of 1 base from V and 4 bases from J, the junction contained 4 bases not matched to a gene. In nucleotides, the CDR3 is TGTGCCAGCAGCTTAGCTACTAGCGGGGGTGCAGATACGCAGTATTTT. The encoded protein is CASSLATSGGADTQYF.

The rearrangement uses TRBV5-6 and TRBJ2-4; D might be TRBD1 or TRBD2, each matching 5 bases. Germline loops: CDR1 SGHDT, CDR2 YYEEEE. This CDR3 has 17 residues. V gave up 4 bases and J gave up 2 bases, with 19 bases separating them. CDR3 amino acids: CASSPSVLSGPKNIQYF. The CDR3 DNA is TGTGCCAGCAGCCCCTCGGTTCTCTCGGGACCCAAAAACATTCAGTACTTC. Together with reference TRBV5-6 and TRBJ2-4, the CDR3 gives the full variable domain: DAGVTQSPTHLIKTRGQQVTLRCSPKSGHDTVSWYQQALGQGPQFIFQYYEEEERQRGNFPDRFSGHQFPNYSSELNVNALLLGDSALYLCASSPSVLSGPKNIQYFGAGTRLSVL.

This clone has more than one count but fewer than ten. The rearrangement links TRBV28 to TRBJ1-1, with TRBD1 identical over 7 bases. Germline CDR1 MDHEN, CDR2 SYDVKM. The CDR3 is made up of 12 amino acids. With 5 bases clipped from V and 11 bases from J, the junction kept 8 bases outside the gene matches. The CDR3 DNA reads as TGTGCCAGCAGTGAGGGGGCGGATTCGGCTTTCTTT. The encoded protein is CASSEGADSAFF.

The gene calls are TRBV12-5 and TRBJ1-1; TRBD1 agrees at 8 bases. With 6 bases clipped from V and 7 bases from J, the junction kept 7 bases outside the gene matches. Germline V gene data show CDR1 as LGHNT and CDR2 as FRNRAP. This CDR3 is built from 13 residues. This CDR3 reads CASGGDRRGEAFF. The CDR3 DNA is TGTGCTAGTGGGGGGGACAGGAGAGGTGAAGCTTTCTTT.

This chain links TRBV11-2 with TRBJ2-5, with D uncertain. The CDR3 loop spans 12 amino acids. V lost 3 bases and J 5 bases, leaving 7 bases between the germline ends. Germline-derived CDR1 and CDR2 are SGHAT and FQNNGV. Here the CDR3 DNA reads TGTGCCAGCAGCTTTAATGGGGAGACCCAGTACTTC. Translation gives CASSFNGETQYF.

Note on this clone: Being one base from a much bigger clone, this may be a read error. The identical CDR3 is also encoded by other nucleotide sequences in the sample. The genes are TRBV5-8 and TRBJ2-6; D ambiguous. The germline CDR1 and CDR2 sequences are SGHTS and YDEGEE. The V and J ends lost 0 bases and 0 bases respectively, with 4 bases between them. CDR3 size: 15 residues. CDR3 DNA sequence: TGTGCCAGCAGCTTGGAGATCTCTGGGGCCAACGTCCTGACTTTC. Translating gives CASSLEISGANVLTF.

The CDR3 DNA follows: TGTGCCAGCAGCTACAGGGGGCGCAACTATGGCTACACCTTC. Its translation: CASSYRGRNYGYTF. The rearrangement links TRBV5-8 to TRBJ1-2, with 9 bases matching TRBD1. CDR1 is SGHTS, CDR2 YDEGEE, per germline. V shed 3 bases and J 2 bases; nucleotides not matched to a gene: 2. This CDR3 is 14 amino acids long.

This chain uses TRBV6-5 with TRBJ1-1; 7 bases line up with TRBD1. V shed 4 bases and J 4 bases; nucleotides not matched to a gene: 6. The CDR3 covers 14 residues. Germline CDR1 and CDR2: MNHEY and SVGAGI. CDR3 amino acids: CASSSIDRATEAFF. The CDR3 DNA reads as TGTGCCAGCAGTTCCATAGACAGGGCCACTGAAGCTTTCTTT.

The rearrangement joins TRBV15 to TRBJ2-1, with D tentatively TRBD2 (5 bases). From germline, CDR1 is LNHNV and CDR2 YYDKDF (reference sequence). Trimming cost V 0 bases and J 6 bases, with 6 bases left between them. The CDR3 extends over 13 amino acids. The CDR3 reads CATSRDSGNEQFF. In DNA form, the CDR3 reads TGTGCCACCAGCAGAGACAGCGGCAATGAGCAGTTCTTC.

This sequence joins TRBV19 and TRBJ1-1; no reliable D call. The CDR3 contains 14 residues. Germline CDR1 and CDR2: LNHDA and SQIVND (reference sequence). V was cut by 3 bases and J by 4 bases, with 12 bases left in between. The CDR3 DNA reads TGTGCCAGTAGTATTGGCGGGGTGTCCACTGAAGCTTTCTTT. Protein sequence: CASSIGGVSTEAFF.

The rearrangement uses TRBV30 and TRBJ1-1; D remains unclear. Germline CDR1 and CDR2: GTSNPN and SVGIG (reference sequence). CDR3 length: 11 residues. V was clipped by 2 bases and J by 7 bases, with 8 bases between them. The CDR3 DNA reads as TGTGCCTGGAGTCTAGACTATGAAGCTTTCTTT. It translates to CAWSLDYEAFF.

The rearrangement joins TRBV5-6 to TRBJ2-5; no clear D. V dropped 0 bases and J dropped 3 bases, with 12 bases sitting between them. Germline V gene sequence: CDR1 SGHDT, CDR2 YYEEEE. The CDR3 spans 15 residues. In DNA, the CDR3 is TGTGCCAGCAGCTTGGCGACTTTAAGGGAAGAGACCCAGTACTTC. Protein product: CASSLATLREETQYF. The whole variable domain, remainder taken from reference TRBV5-6 and TRBJ2-5, is DAGVTQSPTHLIKTRGQQVTLRCSPKSGHDTVSWYQQALGQGPQFIFQYYEEEERQRGNFPDRFSGHQFPNYSSELNVNALLLGDSALYLCASSLATLREETQYFGPGTRLLVL.

The chain carries TRBV2 and TRBJ1-1; possibly TRBD1 for D (5 bases). The ends were cut back, 3 bases at V and 5 bases at J, with 10 bases in the middle. Germline V gives CDR1 SNHLY, CDR2 FYNNEI. This CDR3 is built from 13 residues. CDR3 amino acids: CASSDDSGTEAFF. The CDR3 coding sequence is TGTGCCAGCAGTGATGACAGTGGGACTGAAGCTTTCTTT.

The rearrangement joins TRBV29-1 to TRBJ2-3, with a weak D call TRBD1 (5 bases). Trimming cost V 4 bases and J 3 bases, with 11 bases left between them. The CDR3 contains 13 residues. Looked up from germline, CDR1 is SQVTM and CDR2 is ANQGSEA. CDR3 protein: CSVVRQGTDTQYF. The CDR3 region has the DNA TGCAGCGTTGTCCGTCAGGGAACAGATACGCAGTATTTT.

This clone turned up a few times. V usage is TRBV5-6 and J usage is TRBJ1-5; the D is unclear. Germline CDR1 and CDR2: SGHDT and YYEEEE. V was trimmed by 2 bases and J by 0 bases, leaving 9 bases between them. The CDR3 runs to 15 residues. The CDR3 protein is CASSLGAYSNQPQHF. The CDR3 DNA sequence: TGTGCCAGCAGCTTAGGAGCTTATAGCAATCAGCCCCAGCATTTT.

This clone occurred once. The V call is TRBV28, the J call TRBJ1-4, with 10 bases lining up with TRBD1. V was pared by 7 bases and J by 8 bases, with 19 bases of the junction left unmatched. CDR1 is MDHEN, CDR2 SYDVKM, per germline. This CDR3 spans 18 amino acids. This CDR3 reads CASNTPGQGVGGREKLFF. CDR3 coding DNA: TGTGCCAGCAATACCCCAGGACAGGGGGTGGGAGGGCGAGAAAAACTGTTTTTT.

The count of this clone is one. DNA of the CDR3: TGTGCCAGCAGTGGCGGACAGGGTTATGAGCAGTTCTTC. Amino acid sequence: CASSGGQGYEQFF. The gene calls are TRBV6-1 and TRBJ2-1, with 8 bases lining up with TRBD1. After removal of 4 bases from V and 8 bases from J, the junction contained 4 bases not matched to a gene. CDR3 length equals 13 residues. The germline gives CDR1 MNHNS, CDR2 SASEGT.

The V and J genes are TRBV10-3 and TRBJ2-5, with 9 bases lining up with TRBD1. The germline V gene encodes CDR1 ENHRY and CDR2 SYGVKD. The CDR3 contains 15 residues. The V and J ends lost 0 bases and 4 bases, in that order; junction bases with no gene match: 3. In DNA form, the CDR3 reads TGTGCCATCAGTGAGTCTCGACAGGGGGGAGAGACCCAGTACTTC. Protein sequence: CAISESRQGGETQYF.